This paragraph reports one TCR beta chain. The antigen is unknown. The germline V gene has CDR1 SGHRS and CDR2 YFSETQ. This CDR3 is 13 amino acids long. V lost 0 bases, J lost 5 bases, and 8 bases lay in between. These data come from a study of T cell responses to AZD1222 COVID-19 vaccine. Study-wide context: Both about-4-week and about-12-week second-dose recipients were combined. Whole-study findings and limits: Reportedly, nearly half the spike-specific TCRs target unmutated variant regions.

Repertoires were generated with immunoSEQ multiplex PCR, while TCRdb's copy carries only in-frame clones and drops some. The table records 100,000 to 150,000 clones, 90% of them present only once. The sequence derives from an adult in good health. The sequences come from peripheral blood, collected on day 0 of AZD1222 vaccination. J is TRBJ1-1 and V is TRBV5-1, with D tentatively TRBD1 (5 bases). The CDR3 bases are TGCGCCAGCAGCTTGGAGGGGAGAACTGAAGCTTTCTTT. Its translation: CASSLEGRTEAFF.